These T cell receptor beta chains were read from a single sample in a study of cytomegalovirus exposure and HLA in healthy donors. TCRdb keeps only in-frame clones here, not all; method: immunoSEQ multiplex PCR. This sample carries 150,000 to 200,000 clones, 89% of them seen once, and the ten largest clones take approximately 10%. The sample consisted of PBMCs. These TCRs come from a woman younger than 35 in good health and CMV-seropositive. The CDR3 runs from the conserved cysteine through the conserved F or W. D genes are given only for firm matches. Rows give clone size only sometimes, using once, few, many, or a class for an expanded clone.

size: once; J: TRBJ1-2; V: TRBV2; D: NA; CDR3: CASSEGGNYGYTF; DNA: TGTGCCAGCAGCGAGGGGGGGAACTATGGCTACACCTTC
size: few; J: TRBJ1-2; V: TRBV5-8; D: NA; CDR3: CASSLPGGAF; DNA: TGTGCCAGCAGCTTGCCGGGGGGTGCCTTC
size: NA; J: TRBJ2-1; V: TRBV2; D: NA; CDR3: CASGSDRDNEQFF; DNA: TGTGCCAGCGGCTCAGACAGAGACAATGAGCAGTTCTTC
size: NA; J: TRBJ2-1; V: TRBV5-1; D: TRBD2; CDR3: CASSLESSGSWQFF; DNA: TGCGCCAGCAGCTTGGAATCTAGCGGGAGTTGGCAGTTCTTC
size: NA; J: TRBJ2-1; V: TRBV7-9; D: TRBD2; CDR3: CASSLSGRMRDEQFF; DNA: TGTGCCAGCAGCCTTAGCGGGAGGATGCGAGATGAGCAGTTCTTC
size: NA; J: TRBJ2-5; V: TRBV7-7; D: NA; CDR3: CASSLSAGARRETQYF; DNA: TGTGCTAGCAGCCTCTCGGCGGGGGCCAGAAGGGAGACCCAGTACTTC
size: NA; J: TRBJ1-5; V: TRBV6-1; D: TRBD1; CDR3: CASSLTGGRNQPQHF; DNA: TGTGCCAGCAGTCTGACAGGGGGGAGGAATCAGCCCCAGCATTTT
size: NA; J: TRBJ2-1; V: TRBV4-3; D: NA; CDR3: CASSQDRVSYNEQFF; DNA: TGCGCCAGCAGCCAAGACAGGGTCTCCTACAATGAGCAGTTCTTC
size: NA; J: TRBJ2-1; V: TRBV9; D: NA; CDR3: CASSVAGFYNEQFF; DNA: TGTGCCAGCAGCGTAGCCGGGTTCTACAATGAGCAGTTCTTC
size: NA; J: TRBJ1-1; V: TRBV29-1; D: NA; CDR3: CSVEEGGAFGAFF; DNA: TGCAGCGTTGAAGAAGGTGGGGCATTCGGAGCTTTCTTT
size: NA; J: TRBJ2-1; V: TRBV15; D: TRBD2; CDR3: CATSGLAGGEQFF; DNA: TGTGCCACCTCCGGACTAGCGGGAGGTGAGCAGTTCTTC
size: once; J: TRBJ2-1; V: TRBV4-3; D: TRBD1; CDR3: CASSQEGQNYNEQFF; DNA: TGCGCCAGCAGCCAAGAGGGACAGAACTACAATGAGCAGTTCTTC
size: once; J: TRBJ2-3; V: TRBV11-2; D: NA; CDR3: CASSSISGTDTQYF; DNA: TGTGCCAGCAGCTCGATTAGCGGCACAGATACGCAGTATTTT
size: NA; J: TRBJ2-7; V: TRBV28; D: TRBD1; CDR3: CASNAYRGDRAYEQYF; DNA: TGTGCCAGCAATGCCTACAGAGGGGACAGGGCCTACGAGCAGTACTTC
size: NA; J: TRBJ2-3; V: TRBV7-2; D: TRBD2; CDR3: CASTIAGVVDTQYF; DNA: TGTGCCAGCACCATAGCGGGAGTTGTTGATACGCAGTATTTT
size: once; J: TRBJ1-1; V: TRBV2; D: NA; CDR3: CASRTTRNTEAFF; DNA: TGTGCCAGCAGGACTACAAGGAACACTGAAGCTTTCTTT
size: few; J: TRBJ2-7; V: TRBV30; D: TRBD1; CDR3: CAWRDRGYEQYF; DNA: TGTGCCTGGAGGGACAGGGGTTACGAGCAGTACTTC
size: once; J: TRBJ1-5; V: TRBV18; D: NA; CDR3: CASSPGQPDSNQPQHF; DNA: TGTGCCAGCTCACCCGGACAGCCTGATAGCAATCAGCCCCAGCATTTT
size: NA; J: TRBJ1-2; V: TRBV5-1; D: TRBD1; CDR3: CASSLVQGDGYTF; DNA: TGCGCCAGCAGCCTAGTACAGGGGGATGGCTACACCTTC
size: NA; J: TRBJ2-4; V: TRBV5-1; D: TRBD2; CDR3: CASSFSPAGGAKNIQYF; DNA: TGCGCCAGCAGCTTCTCTCCAGCGGGAGGAGCCAAAAACATTCAGTACTTC
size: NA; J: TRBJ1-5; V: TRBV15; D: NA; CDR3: CATSRRILGVPHSNQPQHF; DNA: TGTGCCACCAGCAGACGTATCCTCGGGGTCCCTCATAGCAATCAGCCCCAGCATTTT
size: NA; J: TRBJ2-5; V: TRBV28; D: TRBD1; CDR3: CASSDWVGGEETQYF; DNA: TGTGCCAGCAGTGACTGGGTAGGGGGCGAAGAGACCCAGTACTTC
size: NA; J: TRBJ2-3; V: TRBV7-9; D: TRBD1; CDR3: CASSSRGRTDTQYF; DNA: TGTGCCAGCAGCTCAAGGGGGCGAACAGATACGCAGTATTTT
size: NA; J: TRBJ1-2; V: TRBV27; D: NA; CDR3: CASSLEGNYGYTF; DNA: TGTGCCAGCAGTTTGGAGGGTAACTATGGCTACACCTTC
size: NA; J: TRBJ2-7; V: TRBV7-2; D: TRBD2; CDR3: CASSPSGRAYEQYF; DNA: TGTGCCAGCAGCCCGAGCGGGAGGGCCTACGAGCAGTACTTC
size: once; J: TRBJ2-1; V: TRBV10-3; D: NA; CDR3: CAISLGAEQFF; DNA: TGTGCCATCAGTCTTGGGGCCGAGCAGTTCTTC
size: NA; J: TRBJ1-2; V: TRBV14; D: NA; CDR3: CASSQVPRGGYTF; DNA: TGTGCCAGCAGCCAAGTTCCACGCGGGGGCTACACCTTC
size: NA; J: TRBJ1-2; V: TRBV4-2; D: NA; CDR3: CASSQSLQQGGMGYTF; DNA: TGTGCCAGCAGCCAAAGTCTTCAACAGGGCGGTATGGGCTACACCTTC
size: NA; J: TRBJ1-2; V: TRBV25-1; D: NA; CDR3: CASSRGQPDYGYTF; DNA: TGTGCCAGCAGCAGAGGACAGCCGGACTATGGCTACACCTTC
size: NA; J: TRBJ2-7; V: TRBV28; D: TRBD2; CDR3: CASSPSGSAYEQYF; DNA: TGTGCCAGCAGTCCGAGCGGGAGCGCCTACGAGCAGTACTTC
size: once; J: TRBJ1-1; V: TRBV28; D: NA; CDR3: CASTLGLMNTEAFF; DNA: TGTGCCAGCACCTTGGGCCTCATGAACACTGAAGCTTTCTTT
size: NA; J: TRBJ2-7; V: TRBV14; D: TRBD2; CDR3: CASGTSGRTYEQYF; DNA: TGTGCCTCCGGGACTAGCGGGAGGACCTACGAGCAGTACTTC
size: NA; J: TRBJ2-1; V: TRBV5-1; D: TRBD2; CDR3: CASSLALAGREQFF; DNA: TGCGCCAGCAGCTTGGCACTAGCGGGCCGAGAGCAGTTCTTC
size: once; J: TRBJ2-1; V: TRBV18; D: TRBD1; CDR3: CASSLWTGGANEQFF; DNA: TGTGCCAGCTCACTCTGGACAGGGGGCGCGAATGAGCAGTTCTTC
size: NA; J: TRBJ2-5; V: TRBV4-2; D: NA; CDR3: CASSQAAMGPETQYF; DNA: TGTGCCAGCAGCCAAGCCGCCATGGGGCCAGAGACCCAGTACTTC
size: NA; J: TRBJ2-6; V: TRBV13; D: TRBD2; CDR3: CASSPGLAGSGANVLTF; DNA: TGTGCCAGCAGCCCGGGACTAGCGGGAAGTGGGGCCAACGTCCTGACTTTC
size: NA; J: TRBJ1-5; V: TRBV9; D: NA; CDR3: CASSVVPGGQPQHF; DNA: TGTGCCAGCAGCGTAGTCCCGGGGGGGCAGCCCCAGCATTTT
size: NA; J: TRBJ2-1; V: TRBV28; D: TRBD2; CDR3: CASKLAGSQNEQFF; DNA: TGTGCCAGCAAACTAGCGGGATCCCAGAATGAGCAGTTCTTC
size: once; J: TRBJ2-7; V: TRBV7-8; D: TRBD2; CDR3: CASSLTSGRHEQYF; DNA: TGTGCCAGCAGCTTGACTAGCGGGAGGCACGAGCAGTACTTC
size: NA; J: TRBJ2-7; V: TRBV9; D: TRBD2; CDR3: CASSPSASGSYEQYF; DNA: TGTGCCAGCAGCCCCTCGGCTAGCGGGAGCTACGAGCAGTACTTC
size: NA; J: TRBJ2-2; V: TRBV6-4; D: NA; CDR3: CASSARGTGELFF; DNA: TGTGCCAGCAGTGCTAGAGGCACCGGGGAGCTGTTTTTT
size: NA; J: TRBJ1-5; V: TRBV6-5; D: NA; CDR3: CASSSNPPGQHQPQHF; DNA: TGTGCCAGCAGTTCCAATCCCCCGGGTCAGCATCAGCCCCAGCATTTT
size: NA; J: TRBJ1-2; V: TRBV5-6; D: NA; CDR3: CASSPPGVYGYTF; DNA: TGTGCCAGCAGCCCTCCGGGGGTGTATGGCTACACCTTC
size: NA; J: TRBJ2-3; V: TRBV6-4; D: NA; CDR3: CASSDSRGTSTDTQYF; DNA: TGTGCCAGCAGTGACTCCAGGGGGACTAGCACAGATACGCAGTATTTT
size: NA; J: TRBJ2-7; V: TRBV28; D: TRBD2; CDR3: CASSSPSSGRKGEQYF; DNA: TGTGCCAGCAGTTCCCCCTCTAGCGGGAGGAAAGGCGAGCAGTACTTC
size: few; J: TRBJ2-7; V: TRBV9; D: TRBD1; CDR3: CASSVTGISYEQYF; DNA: TGTGCCAGCAGCGTGACAGGGATCTCCTACGAGCAGTACTTC
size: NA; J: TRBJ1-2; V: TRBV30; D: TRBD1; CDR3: CAWSTWDRGSNYGYTF; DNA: TGTGCCTGGAGTACCTGGGACAGGGGTTCTAACTATGGCTACACCTTC
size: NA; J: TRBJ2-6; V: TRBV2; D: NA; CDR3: CASSKAGSGANVLTF; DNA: TGTGCCAGCAGTAAGGCAGGGTCCGGGGCCAACGTCCTGACTTTC
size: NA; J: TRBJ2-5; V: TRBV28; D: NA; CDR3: CASSFFGGEGTQYF; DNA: TGTGCCAGCAGTTTTTTTGGCGGAGAAGGGACCCAGTACTTC
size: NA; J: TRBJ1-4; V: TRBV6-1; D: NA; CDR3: CASSDGGNGIF; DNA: TGTGCCAGCAGTGATGGAGGGAATGGGATTTTT
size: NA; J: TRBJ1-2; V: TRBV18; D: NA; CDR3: CASSPLSVTAATVGYTF; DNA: TGTGCCAGCTCACCACTTTCAGTGACGGCAGCGACAGTAGGCTACACCTTC
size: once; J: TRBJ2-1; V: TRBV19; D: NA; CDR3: CASSIYGGHEQFF; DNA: TGTGCCAGTAGTATATACGGGGGGCATGAGCAGTTCTTC
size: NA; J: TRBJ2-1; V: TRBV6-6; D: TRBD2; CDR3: CASSSPGLASYNEQFF; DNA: TGTGCCAGCAGTTCACCGGGACTAGCGTCGTACAATGAGCAGTTCTTC
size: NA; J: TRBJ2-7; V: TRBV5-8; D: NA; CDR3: CATRAGPEHEQYF; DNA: TGTGCCACAAGGGCGGGTCCTGAGCACGAGCAGTACTTC
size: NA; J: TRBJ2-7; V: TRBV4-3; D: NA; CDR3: CASSQELGGSYEQYF; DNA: TGCGCCAGCAGCCAAGAACTAGGTGGCTCCTACGAGCAGTACTTC
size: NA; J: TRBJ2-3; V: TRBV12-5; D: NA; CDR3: CASGLTGLEYF; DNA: TGTGCTAGTGGTTTGACAGGGTTGGAGTATTTT